The sequence of this T cell receptor beta chain was determined in a study of siplizumab effects on memory and regulatory T cells (dated by TCRdb to between 2017 and 2020). Describing the broader study: The study looked at the effect of siplizumab, an anti-CD2 antibody, on alloreactive T-cell subsets in allogeneic mixed lymphocyte reactions made from human PBMCs. Overall study results and their limits: Among mappable alloreactive CD4+ clones, the Treg-derived fraction averaged about 70% with siplizumab versus 26.9% in control reactions. The cumulative frequency of alloreactive sequences traceable to unstimulated CD4+ memory T cells was significantly reduced by siplizumab. Whether proliferating Tregs from siplizumab cultures actually had suppressive function was not functionally confirmed. Because sequences below about 10^-5 frequency were poorly captured, only a minor fraction of alloreactive clones could be mapped to unstimulated subsets. Compared with memory T cells, unstimulated naive T cells appeared more diverse, and naive cells seemed to make a substantial contribution to the alloresponse. For roughly 75-97% of proliferating CD4+ or CD8+ clones, no naive or memory phenotype could be assigned.

The library relied on the immunoSEQ multiplex PCR assay. Some 100,000 TCR templates per sample were assayed by the deep sequencing platform. Genomic DNA extracted from sorted T cells was used for TCRbeta CDR3 sequencing. On the study's bioinformatics: The R programming language was used for clonal analysis of the TCRbeta CDR3 data. Unstimulated samples were compared with post-reaction CFSE-low samples to define alloreactive CD4+ and CD8+ clones. By matching sequences to the repertoires of sorted unstimulated Treg and non-Treg cells, each alloreactive CD4+ clone was assigned a regulatory or non-regulatory origin. TCRdb carries this immuneACCESS record with in-frame sequences only. Its versions omit some clonotypes, under half of them owing to an unresolved V gene in the studies checked, with the rest unexplained. V, J and clone size are those of that table, while D and trimming were read from the DNA. In all, the sample holds over 95,000 clones, and 90% to 95% of those were seen once. The top ten clones comprise around 0.16% of the sample.

To note about this clone: Its recognized antigen is unknown. The input lacks base qualities; no much larger clone sits a single base away.

Sorted unstimulated T cells, along with proliferating T cells recovered from mixed lymphocyte reactions, underwent TCRbeta CDR3 sequencing. Fresh whole blood from roughly ten HLA-typed healthy donors was used to isolate PBMCs. To map where alloreactive clones came from, unstimulated CD4+ non-regulatory T cells were FACS-sorted. The sequence derives from a human donor in good health. The sequencing input was non-Treg CD4+ T cells sorted from blood. Explained via the paper, the cell subset or site label denotes: FACS-sorted unstimulated CD4+ non-regulatory T cells.

The nucleotides are TGTGCCAGTAGTCCGCAAACCTCCGGGACAGGCTCCTACGAGCAGTACTTC. Translated, this gives CASSPQTSGTGSYEQYF. The chain links TRBV19 with TRBJ2-7; 8 central nucleotides agree with TRBD1. The CDR1 and CDR2 encoded by the germline V gene (reference sequence) are LNHDA and SQIVND. The V end gives up 5 bases and the J end 0 bases, leaving 12 bases in the junction not matched to a gene. Spanning cysteine to phenylalanine, the CDR3 consists of 17 amino acids. The retained sequence is limited to the CDR3, 51 bases, with the frame set at the first base.